A single sample is the source of the 26 T cell receptor beta chains below, sequenced in a study of cytomegalovirus exposure and HLA in healthy donors. PCR was performed using 60 Vbeta and 13 Jbeta primers. Some clones are missing from TCRdb's copy, which holds only in-frame ones; the method was immunoSEQ multiplex PCR. This sample yields about 150,000 clones, of which 65% to 85% are seen a single time; 1.3% belongs to the top ten. Input material: PBMCs. Receptors were obtained from a man aged 45-65 years in good health and CMV-seropositive.

This clone showed up just a few times. This chain uses TRBV5-1 with TRBJ2-7; 12 bases agree with TRBD2. Germline CDR1 SGHRS, CDR2 YFSETQ. J lost 1 base, V lost 4 bases, and 6 bases had no gene match. This CDR3 region has 16 residues. CDR3 nucleotide sequence: TGCGCCAGCAGCCTATCTAGCGGGGGGGCTTCCTACGAGCAGTACTTC. Protein product: CASSLSSGGASYEQYF.

This clone has a single count. V usage is TRBV4-2 and J usage is TRBJ2-7, with TRBD1 matching over 10 bases. Germline V gives CDR1 LGHNA, CDR2 YNFKEQ. The J segment lost 2 bases and the V segment lost 6 bases, leaving 7 bases of the junction unmatched. The CDR3 is 15 amino acids. CDR3 in amino acids: CASSYGTGETYEQYF. CDR3 in DNA: TGTGCCAGCAGTTACGGGACAGGGGAAACCTACGAGCAGTACTTC.

This rearrangement joins TRBV6-1 to TRBJ2-7; D possibly corresponds to TRBD1 (6 bases). Trimming cost V 3 bases and J 3 bases, with 12 bases left between them. The length of the CDR3 is 14 residues. CDR1 is MNHNS and CDR2 is SASEGT in the germline V gene. The CDR3, as DNA: TGTGCCAGCAGTGAGGTGGGACACGTCTACGAGCAGTACTTC. Its protein product is CASSEVGHVYEQYF.

V usage is TRBV10-3 and J usage is TRBJ2-5; 7 bases align to TRBD2. Germline assignment: CDR1 ENHRY and CDR2 SYGVKD. This CDR3 has 12 amino acids. The trim removed 10 bases at V and 5 bases at J, leaving 7 bases unmatched. In nucleotides, the CDR3 is TGTGCCACCCAGGGTAGCGGGGAGACCCAGTACTTC. Its translation: CATQGSGETQYF.

This sequence joins TRBV5-1 and TRBJ2-6, with no clear D. V lost 0 bases and J lost 1, with 5 bases in between. The germline V gene encodes CDR1 SGHRS and CDR2 YFSETQ. CDR3 length: 15 residues. The CDR3 region has the DNA TGCGCCAGCAGCTTGGTAGAATCTGGGGCCAACGTCCTGACTTTC. Translation: CASSLVESGANVLTF.

The genes are TRBV5-1 and TRBJ1-6, with no clear D. The germline gives CDR1 SGHRS, CDR2 YFSETQ. The CDR3 totals 14 residues. Trimming left V 8 bases short and J 5 bases short, with 14 bases between. The CDR3: CASDRGDHNSPLHF. As DNA, the CDR3 is TGCGCCAGTGACCGTGGAGACCATAATTCACCCCTCCACTTT.

The rearrangement links TRBV12-2 to TRBJ1-5. TRBV12-2 is a documented pseudogene. CDR3 length: 14 amino acids. Here the CDR3 reads CASRFPSGDQPQHF. The CDR3 nucleotides are TGTGCAAGTCGTTTCCCTTCGGGGGATCAGCCCCAGCATTTT.

This rearrangement joins TRBV14 to TRBJ1-1; no firm D call. Per the germline V gene, CDR1 is SGHDN and CDR2 is FVKESK. Trimming took off 3 bases at V and 0 bases at J, with 5 bases between the two ends. CDR3 length: 13 residues. CDR3 loop: CASSQDLNTEAFF. In DNA form, the CDR3 reads TGTGCCAGCAGCCAGGACTTGAACACTGAAGCTTTCTTT.

J is TRBJ2-1 and V is TRBV9, with TRBD2 identical over 8 bases. Per the germline V gene, CDR1 is SGDLS and CDR2 is YYNGEE. This CDR3 region has 15 residues. The junction had 1 base not matched to a gene; V was cut back by 0 bases and J by 2 bases. The CDR3 here is CASSVAGRAYNEQFF. CDR3 in DNA: TGTGCCAGCAGCGTAGCCGGGAGGGCCTACAATGAGCAGTTCTTC.

The chain couples TRBV5-1 to TRBJ1-2; TRBD1 might be the D (6 bases). The CDR3 consists of 15 residues. The V gene's germline CDR1 is SGHRS and CDR2 YFSETQ. V lost 0 bases and J 0 bases, leaving 9 bases between the germline ends. As DNA, the CDR3 is TGCGCCAGCAGCTTGGAAGGGGGAACTAACTATGGCTACACCTTC. It translates to CASSLEGGTNYGYTF.

The table lists this clone with a few counts. V usage is TRBV28 and J usage is TRBJ2-7, with D possibly matching TRBD1 (5 bases). Germline-derived CDR1 and CDR2 are MDHEN and SYDVKM. The CDR3 covers 11 residues. V was cut by 5 bases and J by 5 bases, with 7 bases left in between. The chain's CDR3 is CASSRGNEQYF. The CDR3 nucleotides read TGTGCCAGCAGTAGGGGCAACGAGCAGTACTTC. Drawing the rest from reference TRBV28 and TRBJ2-7, the complete variable domain is DVKVTQSSRYLVKRTGEKVFLECVQDMDHENMFWYRQDPGLGLRLIYFSYDVKMKEKGDIPEGYSVSREKKERFSLILESASTNQTSMYLCASSRGNEQYFGPGTRLTVT.

The rearrangement uses TRBV18 and TRBJ1-6, with unresolved D. Germline V CDR1 and CDR2: KGHSH, LQKENI. This CDR3 is built from 16 residues. With 2 bases removed from V and 0 bases from J, the gap between germline ends came to 8 bases. The CDR3 region is CASSPRGPSYNSPLHF. DNA of the CDR3: TGTGCCAGCTCACCAAGAGGGCCCTCCTATAATTCACCCCTCCACTTT.

J is TRBJ2-1 and V is TRBV4-1, with 11 positions matching TRBD2. Germline CDR1 is MGHRA and CDR2 is YSYEKL. The junction had 4 bases not matched to a gene; V was cut back by 4 bases and J by 2 bases. This CDR3 spans 16 amino acids. CDR3 DNA sequence: TGCGCCAGCAGCCTACTAGCGGGAGTCCCCTACAATGAGCAGTTCTTC. As protein: CASSLLAGVPYNEQFF.

This sequence joins TRBV5-6 and TRBJ2-3; 14 nucleotides align to TRBD2. This CDR3 comprises 17 residues. The ends lost 4 bases at V and 5 bases at J; junction bases unmatched: 9. Germline values: CDR1 SGHDT, CDR2 YYEEEE. The CDR3 reads CASSATLTSGRVDTQYF. The CDR3 region has the DNA TGTGCCAGCAGCGCCACTCTGACTAGCGGGAGGGTAGATACGCAGTATTTT.

The chain has TRBV11-1 and TRBJ2-1; D might be TRBD2 (6 bases). There are 17 residues in the CDR3. V lost 4 bases to trimming and J lost 0 bases, with 16 bases between them. Germline CDR1 SGHAT, CDR2 FQDESV (reference sequence). CDR3 DNA sequence: TGTGCCAGCAGCTCCGGGACTTTCCTCAGCTCCTACAATGAGCAGTTCTTC. Translated, it gives CASSSGTFLSSYNEQFF.

The chain couples TRBV5-1 to TRBJ2-1; D not certain. The V end lost 0 bases, the J end lost 6 bases, and 7 bases lay between the germline ends. The CDR3 consists of 13 residues. Germline assignment: CDR1 SGHRS and CDR2 YFSETQ. CDR3 amino acids: CASSLAGSNEQFF. The CDR3 nucleotides read TGCGCCAGCAGCTTGGCGGGTAGCAATGAGCAGTTCTTC.

In this sample, this clone turned up a few times. V and J are TRBV10-3 and TRBJ1-5; D perhaps matches TRBD1 (5 bases). Germline CDR1 and CDR2: ENHRY and SYGVKD. V lost 3 bases, J lost 10 bases, and 19 bases lay in between. The CDR3 totals 15 residues. The CDR3 is CAISDTLADTGPQHF. The CDR3 DNA reads as TGTGCCATCAGTGATACGTTGGCGGATACAGGACCCCAGCATTTT.

The V and J genes are TRBV6-5 and TRBJ2-1; D is possibly TRBD2 (6 bases). V dropped 2 bases and J dropped 6 bases, with 11 bases sitting between them. Germline V gene data show CDR1 as MNHEY and CDR2 as SVGAGI. The CDR3 runs to 14 residues. The chain's CDR3 is CASSYAGSRNEQFF. CDR3 DNA sequence: TGTGCCAGCAGTTACGCGGGATCGCGCAATGAGCAGTTCTTC.

The chain carries TRBV7-2 and TRBJ2-7; D may be TRBD2 (5 bases). Trimming shortened V by 5 bases and J by 3 bases, and 11 bases separated the two germline ends. The CDR3 runs 13 residues. CDR1 is SGHTA and CDR2 is FQGNSA in the germline V gene. The CDR3 DNA sequence: TGTGCCAGCAGCCTCGGAGGAGGCTACGAGCAGTACTTC. Translating it yields CASSLGGGYEQYF.

V gene TRBV6-1 combines with J gene TRBJ2-7; D is undetermined. The V gene's germline CDR1 is MNHNS and CDR2 SASEGT. The germline V and J ends were trimmed by 2 bases and 9 bases, with 17 bases remaining between them. The CDR3 consists of 14 residues. The chain's CDR3 is CASSERSPPSVQYF. The CDR3 coding sequence is TGTGCCAGCAGTGAACGATCCCCTCCTAGTGTGCAGTACTTC.

This clone was seen just once. The chain uses TRBV4-1 and TRBJ1-4; D not resolved. This CDR3 is built from 15 residues. Trimming took 3 bases from V and 4 from J, leaving 12 bases between them. CDR1 MGHRA and CDR2 YSYEKL come from the germline V gene. The CDR3 DNA follows: TGCGCCAGCAGCCATTGGCTGTCGTTTAATGAAAAACTGTTTTTT. This codes for CASSHWLSFNEKLFF.

The gene calls are TRBV18 and TRBJ1-1; no firm D call. The CDR3 sequence is 14 residues long. Between the trimmed V and J ends, which lost 6 bases and 1 base, there was a span of 12 bases. The germline V gene encodes CDR1 KGHSH and CDR2 LQKENI. In DNA form, the CDR3 reads TGTGCCAGCTCCCCCCAAGCGCAGAACACTGAAGCTTTCTTT. Translating it yields CASSPQAQNTEAFF.

In the case of this clone: The junction departs from germline at one end; a sequencing error may be responsible. The gene calls are TRBV6-5 and TRBJ1-4; D may be TRBD1 (5 bases). Germline lookup yields CDR1 MNHEY and CDR2 SVGAGI. This CDR3 is built from 15 residues. The CDR3 region has the DNA TGTGCCAGCAGTTACGTCTCGGGGACTAGTGAAAAACTGTTTTTT. This codes for CASSYVSGTSEKLFF.

This clone has just a few counts. The CDR3, as DNA: TGCGCCAGCAGCTTGCACGGGGGCTCCTATAATTCACCCCTCCACTTT. Amino acid sequence: CASSLHGGSYNSPLHF. The rearrangement links TRBV5-1 to TRBJ1-6; TRBD1 is a possible D gene (5 bases). CDR1 is SGHRS and CDR2 is YFSETQ in the germline V gene. The CDR3 length is 16 residues. V lost 1 base, J lost 0 bases, and 8 bases lay in between. Full variable domain (outside the CDR3, taken from reference TRBV5-1 and TRBJ1-6): KAGVTQTPRYLIKTRGQQVTLSCSPISGHRSVSWYQQTPGQGLQFLFEYFSETQRNKGNFPGRFSGRQFSNSRSEMNVSTLELGDSALYLCASSLHGGSYNSPLHFGNGTRLTVT.

The chain carries TRBV11-3 and TRBJ2-2, with TRBD1 matching over 7 bases. The CDR3 contains 13 residues. J lost 7 bases, V lost 6 bases, and 5 bases had no gene match. The germline CDR1 and CDR2 sequences are SGHNT and YENEEA. CDR3 in DNA: TGTGCCAGCAGAGGGGGCGCGAACGGGGAGCTGTTTTTT. This codes for CASRGGANGELFF. Full variable domain (remainder filled in from reference TRBV11-3 and TRBJ2-2): EAGVVQSPRYKIIEKKQPVAFWCNPISGHNTLYWYLQNLGQGPELLIRYENEEAVDDSQLPKDRFSAERLKGVDSTLKIQPAELGDSAVYLCASRGGANGELFFGEGSRLTVL.

The rearrangement links TRBV4-1 to TRBJ2-2; a weak D match, TRBD2 (6 bases). Germline CDR1 MGHRA, CDR2 YSYEKL. The germline V and J ends were trimmed by 0 bases and 6 bases, with 11 bases remaining between them. CDR3 size: 15 residues. CDR3: CASSQEGTGAGELFF. The CDR3 DNA reads as TGCGCCAGCAGCCAAGAGGGGACGGGGGCCGGGGAGCTGTTTTTT.